The next 2 T cell receptor beta chains were all read from a single sample in a study of T cell changes during pregnancy in multiple sclerosis. Data came from immunoSEQ multiplex PCR; TCRdb stores just in-frame clones and leaves some out. Here the sample spans approximately 12,000 clones, almost 90% being singletons. The sample here was CD8+ T cells from peripheral blood mononuclear cells, taken after pregnancy. The receptors derive from a female donor in good health, enrolled as a control in a pregnancy study.

Written as DNA, the CDR3 is TGTGCCAGCAGCCAACCCCCTGGAGCGGGGGGGCTCGGGGAGCTGTTTTTT. Protein: CASSQPPGAGGLGELFF. V is TRBV7-9 and J is TRBJ2-2, with 10 bases identical to TRBD2. Trimming took 5 bases from V and 7 from J; bases not matched to a gene: 13. This CDR3 has 17 amino acids. Per germline, CDR1 SEHNR and CDR2 FQNEAQ (reference sequence).

The chain recombines TRBV4-2 with TRBJ2-5, with TRBD2 matching over 10 bases. The CDR3 runs to 16 residues. V gave up 1 base and J gave up 3 bases; unmatched junction bases: 5. The V gene's germline CDR1 is LGHNA and CDR2 YNFKEQ. Here the CDR3 DNA reads TGTGCCAGCAGCCAAGGGGGTCTAGCGGGGGAAGAGACCCAGTACTTC. Its protein product is CASSQGGLAGEETQYF.